This section outlines one T cell receptor beta chain sequence together with its context. Only in-frame clones appear in the TCRdb table, and some are missing; sequencing was by immunoSEQ multiplex PCR. The sample lists roughly 120,000 clones; 85% to 90% were seen once. V was clipped by 0 bases and J by 7 bases; unmatched bases: 6. Germline CDR1 and CDR2: LGHNA and YSLEER. The CDR3 is 16 amino acids. The record originates from a study of blood T cell repertoires in COVID-19. In the study overall: The cDNA or gDNA used as material had been derived from T cells, B-cell-depleted T cells, or PBMCs.

The rearrangement uses TRBV4-3 and TRBJ2-3; 11 nucleotides agree with TRBD2. The sequenced material came from peripheral blood. This sequence was found in a woman between 55 and 75 years old with COVID-19, enrolled during active disease. CDR3 region: CASSQDSLAGDYTQYF. The CDR3 nucleotides read TGCGCCAGCAGCCAAGATTCACTAGCGGGGGACTATACGCAGTATTTT.